This T cell receptor beta chain stems from a study of cytomegalovirus exposure and HLA in healthy donors. Sequenced by immunoSEQ multiplex PCR; TCRdb stores in-frame clones only, minus some. The repertoire has 200,000 to 300,000 clones, 90% of them found once; the top ten carry approximately 3.1%. Germline V gene sequence: CDR1 SGHDT, CDR2 YYEEEE. J was trimmed by 5 bases and V by 2 bases; bases with no gene match: 6. There are 16 residues in the CDR3. A roughly 120-subject validation cohort, separate from the roughly 670-subject first cohort, supplied the donors. The clonotype was recovered from a woman in her twenties or thirties in good health and CMV-seronegative. The chain combines TRBV5-6 with TRBJ2-3; 12 nucleotides agree with TRBD2. The sequencing sample was made of PBMCs. CDR3 in DNA: TGTGCCAGCAGCTTCCCGACTAGCGGGAGTAGAGATACGCAGTATTTT. Protein product: CASSFPTSGSRDTQYF.